This T cell receptor (beta chain) stems from a study of blood T cells in healthy people across ages. Overall study findings and caveats: Age showed a roughly linear inverse relationship with TCR beta diversity per million T cells. Changes in expanded clonotypes were possibly confounded, as the CMV status of donors was unknown.

With a J-beta primer mix and a sample-barcoded 5' primer, a second PCR ran about 6 to 11 cycles. TCRdb passed the 5' RACE reads through MiXCR, listing each CDR3 protein once. The sample yields about 1.6 million distinct CDR3 sequences, roughly 32% seen once. To note about this clonotype: Its antigen is not identified.

Sequences were obtained from blood. The receptor's source is a woman aged 25 to 39 in good health.

The DNA for the CDR3 is TGCAGCGTCCTGTCCAGGGGTCGGGGCTACACCTTC. Translating it yields CSVLSRGRGYTF. The rearrangement joins TRBV29-1 to TRBJ1-2; D is perhaps TRBD1 (6 bases). CDR3 length equals 12 residues. Germline V gene sequence: CDR1 SQVTM, CDR2 ANQGSEA. Deletions cut 6 bases from V and 8 bases from J, with 16 bases between.